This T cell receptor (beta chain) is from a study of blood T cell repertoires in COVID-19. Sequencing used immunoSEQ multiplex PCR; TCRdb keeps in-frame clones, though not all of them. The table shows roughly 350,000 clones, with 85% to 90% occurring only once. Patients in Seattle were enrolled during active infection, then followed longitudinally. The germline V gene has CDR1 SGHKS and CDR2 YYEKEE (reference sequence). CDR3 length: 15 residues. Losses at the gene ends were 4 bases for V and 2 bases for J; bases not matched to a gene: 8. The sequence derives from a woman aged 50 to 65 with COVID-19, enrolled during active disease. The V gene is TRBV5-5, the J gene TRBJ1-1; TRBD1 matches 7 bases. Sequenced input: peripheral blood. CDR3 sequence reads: CASSLWGQFNTEAFF. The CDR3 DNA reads TGTGCCAGCAGCCTCTGGGGACAGTTTAACACTGAAGCTTTCTTT.